These 20 T cell receptor beta chains share one sample of origin, sequenced in a study of Ad26.COV2.S vaccination and SARS-CoV-2 variants. The method was immunoSEQ multiplex PCR; TCRdb's version includes in-frame clones alone and lacks a portion of them. This table holds 350,000 to 550,000 clones, roughly 89% found once. This sample's treatment: approximately 18 received Ad26.COV2.S at low or high dose, single or two shots; five or six received placebo; per-sample allocation not given. The investigators took samples on day 63 after the first vaccine or placebo injection. The sequences come from peripheral blood, collected in a trial of Ad26.COV2.S vaccine versus placebo. The receptors come from a person aged 18-60 years who received the Ad26.COV2.S COVID-19 vaccine or a placebo.

This CDR3 is CASSLGVPGNQETQYF. The CDR3 DNA reads as TGCGCCAGCAGCTTGGGGGTACCAGGGAACCAAGAGACCCAGTACTTC. The chain recombines TRBV5-1 with TRBJ2-5, with D possibly TRBD1 on 5 matching bases. V lost 0 bases and J lost 0, with 12 bases in between. This CDR3 contains 16 residues. CDR1 SGHRS and CDR2 YFSETQ come from the germline V gene. Variable domain in full (rest from reference TRBV5-1 and TRBJ2-5): KAGVTQTPRYLIKTRGQQVTLSCSPISGHRSVSWYQQTPGQGLQFLFEYFSETQRNKGNFPGRFSGRQFSNSRSEMNVSTLELGDSALYLCASSLGVPGNQETQYFGPGTRLLVL.

The chain is built from TRBV28 and TRBJ1-1; D is undetermined. The CDR3 consists of 13 residues. Trimming pared 4 bases from V and 11 bases from J, leaving 17 bases between. Germline lookup yields CDR1 MDHEN and CDR2 SYDVKM. The CDR3 sequence: CASSSQIRVGAFF. CDR3 in DNA: TGTGCCAGCAGTTCCCAAATAAGGGTAGGGGCTTTCTTT.

This clone was recorded once. This rearrangement joins TRBV7-2 to TRBJ2-1; TRBD2 matches 16 bases. The germline V gene encodes CDR1 SGHTA and CDR2 FQGNSA. The junction had 5 bases not matched to a gene; V was cut back by 4 bases and J by 8 bases. This CDR3 has 16 residues. CDR3 nucleotide sequence: TGTGCCAGCAGCTGGGGACTAGCGGGAGGGCCCGATGAGCAGTTCTTC. Amino acids: CASSWGLAGGPDEQFF.

J is TRBJ1-2 and V is TRBV9; D perhaps matches TRBD1 (5 bases). Looked up from germline, CDR1 is SGDLS and CDR2 is YYNGEE. V lost 0 bases and J lost 8, with 11 bases in between. The CDR3 runs to 13 residues. In DNA, the CDR3 is TGTGCCAGCAGCGTAGCTGGGGGAGGGGGCTACACCTTC. This translates into CASSVAGGGGYTF.

This rearrangement joins TRBV15 to TRBJ2-3; 7 bases map to TRBD2. CDR1 is LNHNV, CDR2 YYDKDF, per germline (reference sequence). Trimming removed 2 bases from V and 5 bases from J; junction bases left unmatched: 7. This CDR3 spans 15 amino acids. DNA of the CDR3: TGTGCCACCAGCAGATCCGGTCGGGGGGAAGATACGCAGTATTTT. It encodes CATSRSGRGEDTQYF.

In its sample, this clone was seen once. The CDR3 bases are TGTGCCAGCAGTTTAAGGCCGGGGGCGGTAGCTTTCTTT. Protein sequence: CASSLRPGAVAFF. J is TRBJ1-1 and V is TRBV27; D possibly corresponds to TRBD1 (6 bases). The ends were cut back, 2 bases at V and 10 bases at J, with 14 bases in the middle. This CDR3 has 13 residues. Germline V gives CDR1 MNHEY, CDR2 SMNVEV (reference sequence).

The J gene is TRBJ2-6, the V gene TRBV5-6; TRBD2 is a possible D gene (5 bases). This CDR3 has 15 residues. With 4 bases removed from V and 0 bases from J, the gap between germline ends came to 8 bases. Germline CDR1 reads SGHDT; CDR2 reads YYEEEE. The CDR3 nucleotides read TGTGCCAGCAGCCGCAGCGGCTCTGGGGCCAACGTCCTGACTTTC. It is translated as CASSRSGSGANVLTF.

The rearrangement links TRBV5-1 to TRBJ1-1; TRBD1 matches at 10 bases. This CDR3 has 14 amino acids. Trimming at V came to 1 base and at J to 8 bases, leaving 5 bases not matched to a gene. Per germline, CDR1 SGHRS and CDR2 YFSETQ. As DNA, the CDR3 is TGCGCCAGCAGCTTGTCGGGACAGGGGACGGAAGCTTTCTTT. Its translation: CASSLSGQGTEAFF.

J is TRBJ1-3 and V is TRBV30; the D is unclear. The ends were cut back, 5 bases at V and 2 bases at J, with 16 bases in the middle. This CDR3 has 15 residues. The germline CDR1 and CDR2 sequences are GTSNPN and SVGIG (reference sequence). In DNA, the CDR3 is TGTGCCTGGGGAGCGAGGGAAGGAGCTGGAAACACCATATATTTT. Its translation: CAWGAREGAGNTIYF.

This chain links TRBV3-1 (or the pseudogene TRBV3-2) with TRBJ2-1; D is ambiguous. There are 12 residues in the CDR3. The V gene lost 1 base and the J gene lost 8 bases, with 6 bases spanning the gap. Germline V gene lookup returns CDR1 LGHDT and CDR2 YNNKEL (reference sequence). CDR3 sequence (DNA): TGTGCCAGCAGCCAAGGCAGTTATGAGCAGTTCTTC. It translates to CASSQGSYEQFF.

The chain couples TRBV6-2 or TRBV6-3 to TRBJ2-7, with D unclear. Per the germline V gene, CDR1 is MNHEY and CDR2 is SVGEGT. With 2 bases removed from V and 4 bases from J, the gap between germline ends came to 6 bases. CDR3 length: 12 residues. CDR3 residues: CASSYDRYEQYV. DNA of the CDR3: TGTGCCAGCAGTTACGACCGGTACGAGCAGTACGTC.

J is TRBJ1-2 and V is TRBV4-3, with TRBD1 as a possible D gene (6 bases). Germline V gene data show CDR1 as LGHNA and CDR2 as YSLEER. The CDR3 contains 15 residues. With 1 base removed from V and 2 bases from J, the gap between germline ends came to 11 bases. CDR3: CASSQVATGNYGYTF. CDR3 nucleotides: TGCGCCAGCAGCCAAGTAGCTACAGGGAACTATGGCTACACCTTC.

The chain recombines TRBV11-2 with TRBJ2-1; 12 bases line up with TRBD2. The CDR3 sequence is 16 residues long. Trimming at V came to 3 bases and at J to 3 bases, leaving 3 bases not matched to a gene. The germline V gene encodes CDR1 SGHAT and CDR2 FQNNGV. CDR3 DNA sequence: TGTGCCAGCAGCTTCACGACTAGCGGGGGCTACAATGAGCAGTTCTTC. Amino acid sequence: CASSFTTSGGYNEQFF.

The chain uses TRBV2 and TRBJ2-7; D possibly corresponds to TRBD2 (5 bases). Trimming removed 6 bases from V and 0 bases from J, with 12 bases in between. Germline assignment: CDR1 SNHLY and CDR2 FYNNEI. CDR3 length equals 14 residues. This CDR3 is CASSPGVSSYEQYF. The CDR3, as DNA: TGTGCCAGCAGCCCCGGGGTAAGCTCCTACGAGCAGTACTTC.

The rearrangement uses TRBV30 and TRBJ1-1; D is ambiguous. This CDR3 is 16 amino acids long. Trimming stripped 0 bases from V and 0 bases from J, with 14 bases between. CDR1 is GTSNPN, CDR2 SVGIG, per germline (reference sequence). The CDR3 protein is CAWSVLSYYMNTEAFF. CDR3 DNA sequence: TGTGCCTGGAGTGTACTTTCGTATTACATGAACACTGAAGCTTTCTTT.

The gene calls are TRBV9 and TRBJ2-3; TRBD2 matches 7 bases. This CDR3 region has 16 residues. J was trimmed by 8 bases and V by 2 bases; bases with no gene match: 14. Germline CDR1 is SGDLS and CDR2 is YYNGEE. CDR3 DNA sequence: TGTGCCAGCAGCGTCTACCCGCTAATCGCGGGAGTTACGCAGTATTTT. Its protein product is CASSVYPLIAGVTQYF.

This clone was counted a single time. The CDR3 DNA reads as TGCGCCAGCAGCCAAGTTGGGGTAGGCACAGATACGCAGTATTTT. This encodes CASSQVGVGTDTQYF. The gene calls are TRBV4-1 and TRBJ2-3; no reliable D call. The CDR3 runs 15 residues. V was pared by 1 base and J by 1 base, with 9 bases between. Per the germline V gene, CDR1 is MGHRA and CDR2 is YSYEKL.

This sequence joins TRBV30 and TRBJ1-2; no clear D. Trimming took 5 bases from V and 3 from J, leaving 22 bases between them. Germline V gene sequence: CDR1 GTSNPN, CDR2 SVGIG (reference sequence). The CDR3 loop spans 16 amino acids. In DNA form, the CDR3 reads TGTGCCTGGGGCAGTATGCGAGTGCATTTGGACTATGGCTACACCTTC. Protein product: CAWGSMRVHLDYGYTF.

The chain carries TRBV18 and TRBJ1-1; 7 bases line up with TRBD1. The length of the CDR3 is 14 residues. The junction had 12 bases not matched to a gene; V was cut back by 3 bases and J by 11 bases. Germline V gene sequence: CDR1 KGHSH, CDR2 LQKENI. In DNA form, the CDR3 reads TGTGCCAGCTCACCGGACAGGACCATACAGGGGGCTTTCTTT. Protein: CASSPDRTIQGAFF.

The chain is built from TRBV28 and TRBJ1-1; D is unresolved. V was shortened by 3 bases and J by 0 bases, with 20 bases between the two germline ends. The CDR3 length is 18 residues. Germline CDR1 reads MDHEN; CDR2 reads SYDVKM. The CDR3 DNA sequence: TGTGCCAGCAGTTTTATATGGTCCGACGGAGCCTTGAACACTGAAGCTTTCTTT. This translates into CASSFIWSDGALNTEAFF.